This T cell receptor beta chain was found in a study of Graves' ophthalmopathy and Graves' hyperthyroidism. Findings of the study overall: Forecasting of ophthalmopathy progression by the model achieved 60% to 71% sensitivity and around 77% specificity.

Details on this clonotype: Its antigen is currently unknown. The missing conserved phenylalanine or tryptophan at the end of this CDR3 makes a read error likely.

From RNA, the CDR3 regions of TCR beta chains were amplified and sequenced. The library came from an HTBI-primed first-round RT-PCR and a second-round multiplex PCR. TCRdb passed the multiplex PCR reads through MiXCR, listing each CDR3 protein once. The sample consists of 500,000 to 700,000 distinct CDR3 sequences, about two fifths of them appearing once. Serum thyroxine and TRAb, along with clinical symptoms, thyroid ultrasound and orbital computed tomography, were what diagnosis relied on. There are 14 residues in the CDR3. Looked up from germline, CDR1 is SGHTA and CDR2 is FQGNSA. The clonotype comes from an adult man with Graves' hyperthyroidism. The V gene is TRBV7-2, the J gene TRBJ1-5, with D perhaps TRBD1 (6 bases). Material: peripheral blood or thyroid tissue (not recorded which). CDR3 amino acids: CASSLGGFNQPQHS. CDR3 coding DNA: TGTGCCAGCAGTTTAGGGGGGTTCAATCAGCCCCAGCATTCT.